Following are 17 T cell receptor beta chains from one sample sequenced in a study of Graves' ophthalmopathy and Graves' hyperthyroidism. Investigators amplified TCR beta CDR3 regions from RNA transcripts. First-round RT-PCR used HTBI primers; second-round multiplex PCR followed. MiXCR was run by TCRdb on the multiplex PCR reads, yielding one entry per CDR3 protein. This table holds 200,000 to 300,000 distinct CDR3 sequences, 45% to 55% found once. Sample: peripheral blood. The receptor source for this set is an adult man with Graves' ophthalmopathy.

This clonotype was seen more than once but under ten times. The chain uses TRBV14 and TRBJ2-7; 8 nucleotides match TRBD2. Germline CDR1 reads SGHDN; CDR2 reads FVKESK. The junction had 12 bases not matched to a gene; V was cut back by 3 bases and J by 2 bases. The CDR3 runs 17 residues. The CDR3 loop is CASSQLPGLDKTYEQYF. CDR3 sequence (DNA): TGTGCCAGCAGCCAGCTCCCGGGACTAGACAAAACCTACGAGCAGTACTTC.

This clonotype was counted a few times. The rearrangement joins TRBV9 to TRBJ2-6; D unresolved. CDR1 is SGDLS, CDR2 YYNGEE, per germline. The CDR3 totals 14 residues. V lost 0 bases and J 4 bases, leaving 5 bases between the germline ends. DNA of the CDR3: TGTGCCAGCAGCGTAGGGTCGGGGGCCAACGTCCTGACTTTC. Residues: CASSVGSGANVLTF.

This clonotype was observed a handful of times. The genes are TRBV7-9 and TRBJ2-2, with 7 bases aligning to TRBD2. This CDR3 is 15 amino acids long. The junction had 2 bases not matched to a gene; V was cut back by 3 bases and J by 1 base. Germline CDR1 reads SEHNR; CDR2 reads FQNEAQ (reference sequence). The CDR3: CASSLGRVNTGELFF. DNA of the CDR3: TGTGCCAGCAGCTTGGGGAGGGTGAACACCGGGGAGCTGTTTTTT.

The CDR3 sequence is CASSDRGLTEAFF. The CDR3 DNA sequence: TGCGCCAGCAGTGACAGGGGGCTGACTGAAGCTTTCTTT. The gene calls are TRBV10-1 and TRBJ1-1, with 8 nucleotides matching TRBD1. Trimming at V came to 3 bases and at J to 5 bases, leaving 2 bases not matched to a gene. The germline V gene encodes CDR1 WNHNN and CDR2 SYGVQD (reference sequence). This CDR3 is built from 13 residues.

Comment on this clonotype: The junction departs from germline at one end; a sequencing error may be responsible. The chain recombines TRBV29-1 with TRBJ2-7, with a weak D call TRBD1 (6 bases). The CDR3 is 14 amino acids. Germline V gene data show CDR1 as SQVTM and CDR2 as ANQGSEA. As DNA, the CDR3 is TGTGCCAGTAGTTTACAGGGAAATCCCTACGAGCAGTACTTC. It is translated as CASSLQGNPYEQYF.

The V gene is TRBV20-1, the J gene TRBJ1-3; maybe TRBD1 (5 bases). Germline V lookup: CDR1 DFQATT, CDR2 SNEGSKA (reference sequence). This CDR3 spans 13 amino acids. Trimming removed 3 bases at V and 4 bases at J, with 10 bases between. Here the CDR3 DNA reads TGCAGTGCTAGCGGGGGAGTAGGAAACACCATATATTTT. As protein: CSASGGVGNTIYF.

Comments on this clonotype: The junction differs from germline at one of its ends, possibly a read error. The gene calls are TRBV7-3 and TRBJ2-5; TRBD1 aligns across 7 bases. Germline CDR1 SGHTA, CDR2 FQGTGA. The CDR3 is made up of 15 amino acids. CDR3: CASSQEGRRGETQYF. The CDR3 bases are TGCGCCAGCAGCCAAGAGGGTCGCAGGGGGGAGACCCAGTACTTC. The complete variable domain, with remaining parts taken from reference TRBV7-3 and TRBJ2-5, reads GAGVSQTPSNKVTEKGKYVELRCDPISGHTALYWYRQSLGQGPEFLIYFQGTGAADDSGLPNDRFFAVRPEGSVSTLKIQRTERGDSAVYLCASSQEGRRGETQYFGPGTRLLVL.

This clonotype was counted a single time. The rearrangement joins TRBV24-1 to TRBJ1-1, with D possibly TRBD1 on 5 matching bases. The ends were cut back, 4 bases at V and 6 bases at J, with 14 bases in the middle. CDR3 length: 14 residues. In germline, CDR1 is KGHDR, CDR2 SFDVKD. CDR3 region: CATSEGGAEPEAFF. The CDR3 DNA reads TGTGCCACCAGTGAGGGGGGAGCAGAGCCTGAAGCTTTCTTT.

Concerning this clonotype itself: At one end the junction does not follow the germline gene, possibly because of a read error. The chain uses TRBV7-9 and TRBJ2-7; D call uncertain. The CDR3 runs to 12 residues. CDR1 is SEHNR, CDR2 FQNEAQ, per germline (reference sequence). For the CDR3, the DNA is TGTGTCAGCAGCTCCCGCGCCGGAGAGCAGTACTTC. This sequence encodes CVSSSRAGEQYF.

The chain joins TRBV29-1 to TRBJ1-6, with 7 bases matching TRBD1. The ends lost 3 bases at V and 8 bases at J; junction bases unmatched: 7. From germline, CDR1 is SQVTM and CDR2 ANQGSEA. The CDR3 runs 14 residues. The CDR3 protein is CSVEGARGDSPLHF. The CDR3 coding sequence is TGCAGCGTTGAGGGGGCCAGGGGGGATTCACCCCTCCACTTT.

This clonotype was seen a few times. The chain carries TRBV5-8 and TRBJ2-7, with D possibly being TRBD1 or TRBD2 (5 bases each). V was shortened by 7 bases and J by 0 bases, with 14 bases between the two germline ends. The CDR3 totals 14 residues. Germline V gives CDR1 SGHTS, CDR2 YDEGEE. The CDR3 nucleotides are TGTGCCAGCTCCCCTCCAGGGACCTCCTACGAGCAGTACTTC. Amino acids: CASSPPGTSYEQYF.

This clonotype turned up a few times. V is TRBV7-2 and J is TRBJ1-2, with D possibly being TRBD1 (6 bases). This CDR3 is 14 amino acids long. Germline loops: CDR1 SGHTA, CDR2 FQGNSA. The V and J ends lost 1 base and 2 bases respectively, with 8 bases between them. This CDR3 is CASSLVTGNYGYTF. In DNA, the CDR3 is TGTGCCAGCAGCTTAGTAACAGGGAACTATGGCTACACCTTC. The entire variable domain, with the rest obtained from reference TRBV7-2 and TRBJ1-2, is as follows: GAGVSQSPSNKVTEKGKDVELRCDPISGHTALYWYRQSLGQGLEFLIYFQGNSAPDKSGLPSDRFSAERTGGSVSTLTIQRTQQEDSAVYLCASSLVTGNYGYTFGSGTRLTVV.

In this sample, this clonotype turned up a few times. The chain joins TRBV7-2 to TRBJ1-2; D remains ambiguous. The V end was cut by 3 bases, the J end by 1 base, with 15 bases between. The CDR3 is 16 residues long. The germline V gene encodes CDR1 SGHTA and CDR2 FQGNSA. The CDR3 DNA reads as TGTGCCAGCAGCTTGGCCGGCAGGATCCGTAACTATGGCTACACCTTC. Encoded protein: CASSLAGRIRNYGYTF.

Many counts were recorded for this clonotype. The genes are TRBV7-2 and TRBJ2-5, with TRBD2 as a possible D gene (6 bases). V gave up 6 bases and J gave up 1 base, with 12 bases separating them. This CDR3 is built from 14 residues. The germline gives CDR1 SGHTA, CDR2 FQGNSA. CDR3 amino acids: CASSPDYFQETQYF. The CDR3 region has the DNA TGTGCCAGCAGTCCGGACTACTTCCAAGAGACCCAGTACTTC.

This clonotype was seen only a few times. This chain uses TRBV7-2 with TRBJ2-7, with D hard to call. Germline CDR1 SGHTA, CDR2 FQGNSA. The CDR3 runs 13 residues. V was cut by 1 base and J by 1 base, with 5 bases left in between. CDR3 nucleotide sequence: TGTGCCAGCAGCTTAGTGAGTTCCTACGAGCAGTACTTC. Translation gives CASSLVSSYEQYF.

The rearrangement joins TRBV10-2 to TRBJ1-1; tentative D call: TRBD1 (5 bases). Trimming cost V 7 bases and J 1 base, with 7 bases left between them. CDR1 is WSHSY, CDR2 SAAADI, per germline. There are 12 residues in the CDR3. CDR3 in amino acids: CASNGGNTEAFF. In nucleotides, the CDR3 is TGCGCCAGCAATGGGGGGAACACTGAAGCTTTCTTT.

Concerning this clonotype: Germline and junction disagree at one end, which may indicate a read error. The CDR3 sequence: CATRRTGEEAQYF. The CDR3 DNA reads as TGTGCCACCAGGAGGACAGGGGAAGAGGCCCAGTACTTC. The chain recombines TRBV24-1 with TRBJ2-5; 9 nucleotides match TRBD1. Germline V gene data show CDR1 as KGHDR and CDR2 as SFDVKD. The CDR3 is 13 residues long.